This TCR beta chain was identified in a study of CD8 T cells in Susac syndrome. A quantity of about 0.5 to 1 ug RNA underwent reverse transcription using random hexamers. TCRdb reprocessed the immunoSEQ multiplex PCR reads with MiXCR, giving one entry per CDR3 protein. The sample lists about 120,000 distinct CDR3 sequences, roughly 90% occurring once. Of note for this clonotype: Its antigen is as yet unknown.

The V gene lost 1 base and the J gene lost 1 base, with 7 bases spanning the gap. The CDR3 extends over 14 amino acids. Germline CDR1 and CDR2: SGHVS and FQNEAQ. As controls, healthy donors matched for age and sex were used. Negative magnetic isolation gave CD8+ and CD4+ cells; FACS enriched CD8+ TEMRA. General observations from the study: An acknowledgment was made by the study that its TCR sequencing and HLA analysis involved relatively few individuals.

This receptor was obtained from a human donor in good health. The sequenced material came from CD8+ T cells from PBMCs. The chain employs TRBV7-8 and TRBJ1-1; D unresolved. The CDR3 reads CASSLGLENTEAFF. The CDR3 nucleotides read TGTGCCAGCAGCTTAGGACTGGAGAACACTGAAGCTTTCTTT. The full variable domain, in which reference TRBV7-8 and TRBJ1-1 provide the parts outside the CDR3, is GAGVSQSPRYKVAKRGQDVALRCDPISGHVSLFWYQQALGQGPEFLTYFQNEAQLDKSGLPSDRFFAERPEGSVSTLKIQRTQQEDSAVYLCASSLGLENTEAFFGQGTRLTVV.